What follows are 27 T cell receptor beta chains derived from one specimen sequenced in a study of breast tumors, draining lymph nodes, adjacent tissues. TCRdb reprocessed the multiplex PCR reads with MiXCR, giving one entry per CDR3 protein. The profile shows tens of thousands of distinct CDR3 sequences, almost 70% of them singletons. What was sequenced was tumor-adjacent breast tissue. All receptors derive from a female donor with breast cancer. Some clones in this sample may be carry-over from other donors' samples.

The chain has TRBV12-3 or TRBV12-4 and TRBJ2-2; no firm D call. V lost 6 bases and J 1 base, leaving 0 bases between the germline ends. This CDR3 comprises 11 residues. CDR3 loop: CASRNTGELFF. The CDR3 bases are TGTGCCAGCAGGAACACCGGGGAGCTGTTTTTT.

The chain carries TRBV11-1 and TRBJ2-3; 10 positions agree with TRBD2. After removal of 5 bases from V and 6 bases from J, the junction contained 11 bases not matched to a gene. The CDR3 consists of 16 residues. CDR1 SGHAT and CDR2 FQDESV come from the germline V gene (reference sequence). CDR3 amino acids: CASSLGLAVVRDTQYF. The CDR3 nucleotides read TGTGCCAGCAGCCTTGGACTAGCGGTCGTCCGGGATACGCAGTATTTT.

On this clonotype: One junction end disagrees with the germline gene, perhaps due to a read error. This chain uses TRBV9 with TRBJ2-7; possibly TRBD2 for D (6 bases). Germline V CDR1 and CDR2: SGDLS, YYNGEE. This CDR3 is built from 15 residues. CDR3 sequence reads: CASSAHPSESYEQCF. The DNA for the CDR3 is TGTGCCAGCAGCGCCCATCCTAGCGAGTCCTACGAGCAGTGCTTC. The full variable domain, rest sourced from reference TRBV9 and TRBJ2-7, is DSGVTQTPKHLITATGQRVTLRCSPRSGDLSVYWYQQSLDQGLQFLIQYYNGEERAKGNILERFSAQQFPDLHSELNLSSLELGDSALYFCASSAHPSESYEQCFGPGTRLTVT.

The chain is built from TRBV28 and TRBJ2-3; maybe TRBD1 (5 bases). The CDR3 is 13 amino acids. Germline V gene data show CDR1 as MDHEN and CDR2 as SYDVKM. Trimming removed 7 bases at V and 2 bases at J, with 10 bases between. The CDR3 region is CASNQGDTDTQYF. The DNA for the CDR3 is TGTGCCAGCAACCAAGGGGACACAGATACGCAGTATTTT.

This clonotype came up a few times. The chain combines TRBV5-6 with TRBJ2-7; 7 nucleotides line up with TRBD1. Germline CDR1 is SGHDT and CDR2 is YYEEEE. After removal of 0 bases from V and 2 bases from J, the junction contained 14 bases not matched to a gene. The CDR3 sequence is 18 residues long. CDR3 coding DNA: TGTGCCAGCAGCTTGGGGAAACCGACAGGGAAAAACCCCTACGAGCAGTACTTC. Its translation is CASSLGKPTGKNPYEQYF.

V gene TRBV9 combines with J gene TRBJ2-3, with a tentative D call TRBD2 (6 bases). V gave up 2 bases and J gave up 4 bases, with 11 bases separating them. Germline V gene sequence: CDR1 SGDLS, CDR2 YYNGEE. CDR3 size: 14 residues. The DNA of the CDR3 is TGTGCCAGCAGCGTGCGACTAGAAGCAGATACGCAGTATTTT. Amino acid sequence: CASSVRLEADTQYF.

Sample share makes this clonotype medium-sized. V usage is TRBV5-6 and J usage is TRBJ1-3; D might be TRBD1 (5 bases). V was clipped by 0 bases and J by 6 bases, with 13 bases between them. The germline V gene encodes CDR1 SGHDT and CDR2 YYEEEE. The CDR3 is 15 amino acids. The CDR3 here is CASSLAGGYENTIYF. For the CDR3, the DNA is TGTGCCAGCAGCTTGGCCGGGGGGTATGAAAACACCATATATTTT.

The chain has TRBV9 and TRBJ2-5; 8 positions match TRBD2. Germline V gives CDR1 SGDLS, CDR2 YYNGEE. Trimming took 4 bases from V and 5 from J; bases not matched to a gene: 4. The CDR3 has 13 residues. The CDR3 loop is CASSHGGAETQYF. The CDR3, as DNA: TGTGCCAGCAGCCACGGGGGGGCCGAGACCCAGTACTTC.

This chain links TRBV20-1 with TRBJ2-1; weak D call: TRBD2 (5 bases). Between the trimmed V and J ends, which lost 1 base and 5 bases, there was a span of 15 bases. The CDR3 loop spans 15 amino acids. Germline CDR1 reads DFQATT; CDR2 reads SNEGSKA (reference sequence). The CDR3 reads CSARGTPPTHNEQFF. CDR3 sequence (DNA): TGCAGTGCTAGAGGGACTCCGCCGACCCACAATGAGCAGTTCTTC.

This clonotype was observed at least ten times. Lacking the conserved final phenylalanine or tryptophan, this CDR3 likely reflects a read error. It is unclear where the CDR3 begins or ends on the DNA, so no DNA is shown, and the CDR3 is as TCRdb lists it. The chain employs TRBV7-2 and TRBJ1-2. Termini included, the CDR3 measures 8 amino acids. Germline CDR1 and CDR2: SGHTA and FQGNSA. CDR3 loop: CASSLEFL.

CDR3 in amino acids: CASSLYGTQYF. CDR3 nucleotides: TGTGCCAGCAGTTTATATGGTACGCAGTATTTT. The V and J genes are TRBV27 and TRBJ2-3; D is unclear. Between the trimmed V and J ends, which lost 1 base and 8 bases, there was a span of 4 bases. Germline V gene data show CDR1 as MNHEY and CDR2 as SMNVEV (reference sequence). The CDR3 consists of 11 residues.

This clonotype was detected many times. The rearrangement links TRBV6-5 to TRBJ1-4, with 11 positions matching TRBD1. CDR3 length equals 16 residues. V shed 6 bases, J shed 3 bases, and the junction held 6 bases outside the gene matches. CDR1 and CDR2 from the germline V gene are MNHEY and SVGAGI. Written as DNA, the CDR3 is TGTGCCAGCAGCCGGACAGGGGGCGTACCTAATGAAAAACTGTTTTTT. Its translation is CASSRTGGVPNEKLFF.

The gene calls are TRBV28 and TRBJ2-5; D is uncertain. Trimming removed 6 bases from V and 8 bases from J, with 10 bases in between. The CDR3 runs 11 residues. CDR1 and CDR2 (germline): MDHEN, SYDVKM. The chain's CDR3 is CASSPGGTQYF. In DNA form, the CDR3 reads TGTGCCAGCAGCCCCGGCGGAACCCAGTACTTC.

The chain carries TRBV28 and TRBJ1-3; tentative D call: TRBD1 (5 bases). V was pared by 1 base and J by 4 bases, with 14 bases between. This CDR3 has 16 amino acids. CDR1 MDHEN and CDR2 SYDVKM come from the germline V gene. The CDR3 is CASSLSNPGSGNTIYF. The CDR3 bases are TGTGCCAGCAGTTTATCGAACCCAGGGAGCGGAAACACCATATATTTT.

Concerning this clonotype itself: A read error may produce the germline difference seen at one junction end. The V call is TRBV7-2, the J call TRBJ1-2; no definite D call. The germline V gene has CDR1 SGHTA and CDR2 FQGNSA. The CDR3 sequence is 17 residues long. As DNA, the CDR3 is TGTGCCAGCAGCCCACCCCCGGGAGGGCAAAGGAACTATGGCGACACCTTC. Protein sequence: CASSPPPGGQRNYGDTF. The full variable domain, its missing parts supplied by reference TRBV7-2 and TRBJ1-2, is GAGVSQSPSNKVTEKGKDVELRCDPISGHTALYWYRQSLGQGLEFLIYFQGNSAPDKSGLPSDRFSAERTGGSVSTLTIQRTQQEDSAVYLCASSPPPGGQRNYGDTFGSGTRLTVV.

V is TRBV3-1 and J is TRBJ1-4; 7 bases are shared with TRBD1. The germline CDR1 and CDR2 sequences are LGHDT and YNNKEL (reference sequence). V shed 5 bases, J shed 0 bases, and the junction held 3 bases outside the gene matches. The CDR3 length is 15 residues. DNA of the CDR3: TGTGCCAGCAGCTCTGACAGGGCAACTAATGAAAAACTGTTTTTT. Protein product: CASSSDRATNEKLFF.

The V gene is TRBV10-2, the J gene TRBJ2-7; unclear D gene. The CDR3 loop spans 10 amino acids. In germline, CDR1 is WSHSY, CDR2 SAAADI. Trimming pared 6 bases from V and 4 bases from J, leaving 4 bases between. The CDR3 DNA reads TGCGCCAGCAGAGATTACGAGCAGTACTTC. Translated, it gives CASRDYEQYF.

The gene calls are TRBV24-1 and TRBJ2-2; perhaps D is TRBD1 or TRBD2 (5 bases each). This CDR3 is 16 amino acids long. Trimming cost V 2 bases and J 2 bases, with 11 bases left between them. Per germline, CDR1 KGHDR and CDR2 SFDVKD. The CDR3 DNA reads TGTGCCACCAGTGATTGGACGGGGACCAACACCGGGGAGCTGTTTTTT. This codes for CATSDWTGTNTGELFF.

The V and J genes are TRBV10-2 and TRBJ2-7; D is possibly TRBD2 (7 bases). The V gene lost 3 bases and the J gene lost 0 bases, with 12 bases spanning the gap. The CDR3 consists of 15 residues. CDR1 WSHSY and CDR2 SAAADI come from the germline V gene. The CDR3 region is CASSDWGGSSYEQYF. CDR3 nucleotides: TGCGCCAGCAGTGATTGGGGGGGCAGCTCCTACGAGCAGTACTTC.

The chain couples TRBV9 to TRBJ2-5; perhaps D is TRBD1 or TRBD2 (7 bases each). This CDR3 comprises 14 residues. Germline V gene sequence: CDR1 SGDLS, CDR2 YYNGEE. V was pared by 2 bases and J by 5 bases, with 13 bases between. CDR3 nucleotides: TGTGCCAGCAGCGTTTCAGGGGGGGGGGAGACCCAGTACTTC. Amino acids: CASSVSGGGETQYF.

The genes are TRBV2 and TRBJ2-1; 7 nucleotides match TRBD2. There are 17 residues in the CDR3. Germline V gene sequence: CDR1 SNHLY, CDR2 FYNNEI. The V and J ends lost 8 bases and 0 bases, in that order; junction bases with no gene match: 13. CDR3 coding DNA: TGTGCCAGCCTGCGAGAGCGGGACCGAAGCTCCTACAATGAGCAGTTCTTC. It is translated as CASLRERDRSSYNEQFF.

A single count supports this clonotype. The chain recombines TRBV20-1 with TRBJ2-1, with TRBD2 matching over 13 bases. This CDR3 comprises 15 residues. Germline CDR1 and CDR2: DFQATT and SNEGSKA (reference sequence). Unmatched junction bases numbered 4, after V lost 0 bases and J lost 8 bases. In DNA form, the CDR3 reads TGCAGTGCTAGAGATAGCGGACTAGCGGGGGATGAGCAGTTCTTC. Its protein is CSARDSGLAGDEQFF.

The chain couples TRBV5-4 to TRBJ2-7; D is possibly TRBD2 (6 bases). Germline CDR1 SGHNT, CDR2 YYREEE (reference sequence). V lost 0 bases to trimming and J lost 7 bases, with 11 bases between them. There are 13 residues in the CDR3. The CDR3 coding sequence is TGTGCCAGCAGCTTGGATGGGGCGGGAGAGCAGTACTTC. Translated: CASSLDGAGEQYF.

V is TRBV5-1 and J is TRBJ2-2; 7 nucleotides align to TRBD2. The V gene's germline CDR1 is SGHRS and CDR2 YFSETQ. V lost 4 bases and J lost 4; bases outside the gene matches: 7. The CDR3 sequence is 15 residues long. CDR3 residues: CASSLRDYFTGELFF. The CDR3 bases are TGCGCCAGCAGCCTCCGGGACTACTTCACCGGGGAGCTGTTTTTT.

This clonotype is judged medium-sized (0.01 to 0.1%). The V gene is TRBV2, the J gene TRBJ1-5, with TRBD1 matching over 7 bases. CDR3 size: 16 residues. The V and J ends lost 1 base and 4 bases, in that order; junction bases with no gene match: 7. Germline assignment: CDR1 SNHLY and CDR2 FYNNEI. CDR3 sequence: CASSEGARGGNQPQHF. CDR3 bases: TGTGCCAGCAGTGAAGGGGCCAGGGGGGGGAATCAGCCCCAGCATTTT.

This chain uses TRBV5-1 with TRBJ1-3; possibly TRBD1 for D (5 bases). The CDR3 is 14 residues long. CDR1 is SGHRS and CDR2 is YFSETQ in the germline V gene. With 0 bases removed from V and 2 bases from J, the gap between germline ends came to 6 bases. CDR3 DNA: TGCGCCAGCAGCTTGGCAGGGACTGGAAACACCATATATTTT. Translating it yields CASSLAGTGNTIYF.

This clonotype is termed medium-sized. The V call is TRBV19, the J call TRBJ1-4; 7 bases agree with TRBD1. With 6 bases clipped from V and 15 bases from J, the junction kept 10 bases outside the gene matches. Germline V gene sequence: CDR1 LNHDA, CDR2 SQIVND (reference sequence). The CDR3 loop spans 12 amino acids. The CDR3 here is CASSPGTERMFF. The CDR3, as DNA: TGTGCCAGTAGCCCCGGGACAGAGAGAATGTTTTTT.